This T cell receptor beta chain was observed in a study of human T cells and chemical hapten exposure. Overall study: Upper-back patches of 0.01% DPC were read at 6 days.

Via MiXCR, TCRdb re-called the RACE reads, giving one row per CDR3 protein. The sample lists roughly 100,000 distinct CDR3 sequences, 34% occurring once. Time point in this sample: patch test 3, about 24 weeks after DPC sensitization. Treatment meaning: therapeutic diphenylcyclopropenone sensitization with weekly scalp DPC. This clonotype was found a few times. This sequence was found in a man in his forties with alopecia areata. Some clones in this sample may be carry-over from other donors' samples. The input for sequencing was whole blood, taken in connection with sensitization to the hapten diphenylcyclopropenone (DPC).

The CDR3 here is CAISSNSFKETQYF. The CDR3 DNA reads TGTGCCATCAGTTCTAACTCGTTCAAGGAGACCCAGTACTTC. The V call is TRBV10-3, the J call TRBJ2-5; D uncertain. V shed 5 bases and J shed 5 bases, with 15 bases lying between them. The CDR3 consists of 14 residues. CDR1 and CDR2 (germline): ENHRY, SYGVKD.